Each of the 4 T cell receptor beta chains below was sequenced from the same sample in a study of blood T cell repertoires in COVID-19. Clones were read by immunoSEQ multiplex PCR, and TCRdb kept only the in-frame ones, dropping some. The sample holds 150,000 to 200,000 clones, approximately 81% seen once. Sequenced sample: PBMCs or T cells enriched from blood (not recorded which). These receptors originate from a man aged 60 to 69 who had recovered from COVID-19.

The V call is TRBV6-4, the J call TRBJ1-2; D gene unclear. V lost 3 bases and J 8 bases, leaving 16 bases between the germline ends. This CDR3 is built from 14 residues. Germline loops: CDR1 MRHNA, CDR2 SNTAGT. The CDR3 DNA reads TGTGCCAGCAGTGAGGAGTCGGGGTTTGGGGGCTACACCTTC. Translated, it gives CASSEESGFGGYTF.

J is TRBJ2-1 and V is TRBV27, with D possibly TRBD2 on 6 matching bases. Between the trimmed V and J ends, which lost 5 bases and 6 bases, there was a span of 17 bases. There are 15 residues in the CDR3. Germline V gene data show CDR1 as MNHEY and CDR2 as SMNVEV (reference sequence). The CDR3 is CASSNGTGPFNEQFF. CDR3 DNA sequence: TGTGCCAGCAGTAACGGGACTGGCCCCTTCAATGAGCAGTTCTTC.

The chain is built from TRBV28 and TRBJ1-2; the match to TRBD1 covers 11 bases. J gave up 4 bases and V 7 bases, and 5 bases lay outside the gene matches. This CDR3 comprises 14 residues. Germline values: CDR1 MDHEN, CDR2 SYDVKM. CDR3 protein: CASIPGQGVYGYTF. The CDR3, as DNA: TGTGCCAGCATCCCGGGACAGGGGGTCTATGGCTACACCTTC.

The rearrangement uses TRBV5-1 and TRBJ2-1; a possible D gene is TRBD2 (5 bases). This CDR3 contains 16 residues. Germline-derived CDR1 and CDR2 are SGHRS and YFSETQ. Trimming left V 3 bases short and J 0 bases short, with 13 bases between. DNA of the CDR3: TGCGCCAGCAGCTCTGGACTTTTTAGCTCCTACAATGAGCAGTTCTTC. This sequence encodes CASSSGLFSSYNEQFF.